This passage covers 32 T cell receptor beta chains from one sample sequenced in a study of cytomegalovirus exposure and HLA in healthy donors. A multiplex PCR was run with 60 Vbeta primers and 13 Jbeta primers. Profiled with immunoSEQ multiplex PCR; TCRdb holds only in-frame clones, not every one. Seen here are 130,000 or so clones, more than 75% observed once, and the top ten hold around 1.8%. The material sequenced was PBMCs. These receptors all come from a man aged 18 to 30 in good health and CMV-seronegative.

This clone was seen once. V is TRBV7-2 and J is TRBJ2-2, with a weak D call TRBD1 (6 bases). The CDR3 contains 16 residues. V dropped 5 bases and J dropped 2 bases, with 15 bases sitting between them. Germline loops: CDR1 SGHTA, CDR2 FQGNSA. CDR3 in amino acids: CASSPRGRLNTGELFF. The DNA for the CDR3 is TGTGCCAGCAGCCCCAGGGGCAGGCTCAACACCGGGGAGCTGTTTTTT.

This CDR3 reads CASSSGLVPQYF. The CDR3 bases are TGTGCCAGCAGTTCCGGACTAGTACCGCAGTATTTT. V and J are TRBV6-5 and TRBJ2-3, with TRBD2 matching over 7 bases. Trimming cost V 4 bases and J 10 bases; bases outside gene matches: 5. CDR1 is MNHEY and CDR2 is SVGAGI in the germline V gene. CDR3 length equals 12 residues.

To note about this clone: The CDR3 end shows no conserved phenylalanine or tryptophan, and so a read error is likely. The genes are TRBV6-1 and TRBJ1-1; 9 nucleotides line up with TRBD1. The CDR3 extends over 13 amino acids. V shed 9 bases and J 2 bases; nucleotides not matched to a gene: 4. From germline, CDR1 is MNHNS and CDR2 SASEGT. The CDR3 loop is CASTGGVNTEAFL. In DNA, the CDR3 is TGTGCCAGTACAGGGGGCGTCAACACTGAAGCTTTCCTT.

The chain uses TRBV10-3 and TRBJ1-1, with 7 bases identical to TRBD1. The CDR3 runs to 14 residues. Per the germline V gene, CDR1 is ENHRY and CDR2 is SYGVKD. V was pared by 6 bases and J by 4 bases, with 8 bases of the junction left unmatched. The CDR3 bases are TGTGCCATCAGCGGGACAGTTGGGATCACTGAAGCTTTCTTT. It is translated as CAISGTVGITEAFF.

Only one count was recorded for this clone. The chain recombines TRBV27 with TRBJ1-4, with 7 positions matching TRBD1. Germline V CDR1 and CDR2: MNHEY, SMNVEV (reference sequence). The CDR3 spans 14 residues. V was pared by 6 bases and J by 6 bases, with 7 bases of the junction left unmatched. The CDR3: CASSSGTDYEKLFF. CDR3 in DNA: TGTGCCAGCAGCTCCGGGACAGACTATGAAAAACTGTTTTTT.

This clone occurred a few times. The chain employs TRBV6-7 and TRBJ2-5, with D maybe TRBD1 (6 bases). TRBV6-7 is an ORF, with its function uncertain. There are 15 residues in the CDR3. V dropped 8 bases and J dropped 2 bases, with 18 bases sitting between them. The CDR3: CASGYESGTQETQYF. CDR3 coding DNA: TGTGCCAGCGGGTACGAGTCGGGGACACAAGAGACCCAGTACTTC.

The V gene is TRBV7-9, the J gene TRBJ1-5; 8 bases match TRBD1. Trimming took 6 bases from V and 6 from J; bases not matched to a gene: 10. The CDR3 sequence is 15 residues long. From germline, CDR1 is SEHNR and CDR2 FQNEAQ (reference sequence). The CDR3 protein is CASSWGQGAGQPQHF. The CDR3 DNA follows: TGTGCCAGCAGTTGGGGGCAGGGGGCCGGTCAGCCCCAGCATTTT.

The rearrangement joins TRBV25-1 to TRBJ2-3; 10 bases map to TRBD1. Per the germline V gene, CDR1 is MGHDK and CDR2 is SYGVNS. Losses at the gene ends were 5 bases for V and 5 bases for J; bases not matched to a gene: 7. This CDR3 has 15 amino acids. The CDR3: CASSRGTGVRDTQYF. The DNA for the CDR3 is TGTGCCAGCAGTCGTGGGACAGGGGTGAGAGATACGCAGTATTTT.

This sequence joins TRBV9 and TRBJ2-1; TRBD2 agrees at 9 bases. Per the germline V gene, CDR1 is SGDLS and CDR2 is YYNGEE. The CDR3 is 16 residues long. V lost 3 bases and J lost 4; bases outside the gene matches: 8. The CDR3 DNA is TGTGCCAGCAGCGGCTCGGCGGGGGGGGTTTACAATGAGCAGTTCTTC. It yields the protein CASSGSAGGVYNEQFF.

The chain is built from TRBV18 and TRBJ2-7; 8 bases line up with TRBD1. V shed 3 bases, J shed 3 bases, and the junction held 7 bases outside the gene matches. This CDR3 is built from 15 residues. CDR1 and CDR2 from the germline V gene are KGHSH and LQKENI. The CDR3 bases are TGTGCCAGCTCACCGGCCAGGGGGCAAAACTACGAGCAGTACTTC. As protein: CASSPARGQNYEQYF.

This chain links TRBV7-6 with TRBJ2-3; 9 bases match TRBD2. This CDR3 spans 15 amino acids. After removal of 2 bases from V and 6 bases from J, the junction contained 6 bases not matched to a gene. Germline assignment: CDR1 SGHVS and CDR2 FNYEAQ. The CDR3 reads CASSLLAGGTDTQYF. In DNA, the CDR3 is TGTGCCAGCAGCTTACTTGCGGGGGGGACGGATACGCAGTATTTT.

This clone was counted only a few times. The J gene is TRBJ1-2, the V gene TRBV6-5; possible D gene TRBD1, 6 bases. Germline V gives CDR1 MNHEY, CDR2 SVGAGI. The V gene lost 11 bases and the J gene lost 7 bases, with 20 bases spanning the gap. The CDR3 is 13 residues long. Here the CDR3 reads CAAHSGVQSGYTF. As DNA, the CDR3 is TGTGCCGCCCACTCAGGGGTTCAGAGTGGCTACACCTTC.

Only a few counts were recorded for this clone. The rearrangement joins TRBV9 to TRBJ1-2; D not certain. The CDR3 extends over 12 amino acids. CDR1 and CDR2 from the germline V gene are SGDLS and YYNGEE. V was shortened by 4 bases and J by 7 bases, with 11 bases between the two germline ends. Here the CDR3 reads CASSLDEGGYTF. The CDR3 DNA sequence: TGTGCCAGCAGCCTTGACGAGGGTGGCTACACCTTC.

The rearrangement links TRBV5-1 to TRBJ1-1; D call uncertain. Trimming shortened V by 0 bases and J by 5 bases, and 14 bases separated the two germline ends. The CDR3 is made up of 15 amino acids. Germline CDR1 SGHRS, CDR2 YFSETQ. The CDR3 loop is CASSLGRFGNTEAFF. Written as DNA, the CDR3 is TGCGCCAGCAGCTTGGGCAGGTTCGGGAATACTGAAGCTTTCTTT.

The chain carries TRBV4-2 and TRBJ2-3; 11 nucleotides line up with TRBD2. Germline lookup yields CDR1 LGHNA and CDR2 YNFKEQ. Unmatched junction bases numbered 9, after V lost 4 bases and J lost 6 bases. The CDR3 covers 16 residues. CDR3 amino acids: CASSRSLAGAGDTQYF. Written as DNA, the CDR3 is TGTGCCAGCAGCCGGTCACTAGCGGGGGCGGGGGATACGCAGTATTTT.

The chain joins TRBV5-4 to TRBJ2-1; D is ambiguous. The CDR3 extends over 13 amino acids. Germline V CDR1 and CDR2: SGHNT, YYREEE (reference sequence). The ends were cut back, 4 bases at V and 0 bases at J, with 5 bases in the middle. CDR3 DNA sequence: TGTGCCAGCAGCCCCTCCTCCTACAATGAGCAGTTCTTC. Its protein product is CASSPSSYNEQFF.

This clone showed up just a few times. This chain links TRBV27 with TRBJ2-3, with TRBD1 as a possible D gene (6 bases). Germline V lookup: CDR1 MNHEY, CDR2 SMNVEV (reference sequence). With 6 bases removed from V and 4 bases from J, the gap between germline ends came to 20 bases. The CDR3 is 16 residues long. The chain's CDR3 is CASRPIRGATADTQYF. The CDR3 region has the DNA TGTGCCAGCAGACCAATCAGGGGCGCGACTGCAGATACGCAGTATTTT.

The chain couples TRBV9 to TRBJ2-3; TRBD2 aligns across 7 bases. CDR1 and CDR2 from the germline V gene are SGDLS and YYNGEE. The V gene end was trimmed by 3 bases and the J gene end by 8 bases; junction bases not matched to a gene: 6. This CDR3 is 13 amino acids long. Here the CDR3 reads CASSGLGGGTQYF. The CDR3 nucleotides are TGTGCCAGCAGCGGCCTCGGCGGGGGTACGCAGTATTTT.

The chain carries TRBV11-2 and TRBJ1-5, with 7 bases that match TRBD1. CDR1 and CDR2 (germline): SGHAT, FQNNGV. There are 15 residues in the CDR3. With 1 base clipped from V and 1 base from J, the junction kept 1 base outside the gene matches. The CDR3 region has the DNA TGTGCCAGCAGCTTAGCCAGGGGGAGCAATCAGCCCCAGCATTTT. This codes for CASSLARGSNQPQHF.

The V call is TRBV11-2, the J call TRBJ2-7; the D is unclear. The length of the CDR3 is 12 residues. Trimming took 5 bases from V and 7 from J, leaving 12 bases between them. CDR1 is SGHAT and CDR2 is FQNNGV in the germline V gene. For the CDR3, the DNA is TGTGCCAGCAGCCCCGCCGTACGGGAGCAGTACTTC. It yields the protein CASSPAVREQYF.

In DNA form, the CDR3 reads TGTGCCAGCAGCAAAGTGGCGTGGGACAGCCTAGGCGGGGAGCTGTTTTTT. It codes for CASSKVAWDSLGGELFF. The chain combines TRBV21-1 with TRBJ2-2; the table's D call TRBD1 went unverified against the DNA. TRBV21-1 has pseudogene status. The CDR3 consists of 17 residues.

The chain has TRBV25-1 and TRBJ1-2; 12 nucleotides align to TRBD1. The CDR3 consists of 15 residues. CDR1 and CDR2 (germline): MGHDK, SYGVNS. J was trimmed by 8 bases and V by 7 bases; bases with no gene match: 11. The DNA of the CDR3 is TGTGCCAGCACACCAAAGGGACAGGGGGCGGGGGGCTACACCTTC. As protein: CASTPKGQGAGGYTF.

The J gene is TRBJ2-3, the V gene TRBV27; D might be TRBD2 (5 bases). Looked up from germline, CDR1 is MNHEY and CDR2 is SMNVEV (reference sequence). The CDR3 totals 13 residues. V was pared by 6 bases and J by 6 bases, with 13 bases between. CDR3 sequence (DNA): TGTGCCAGCAGGCGACTTAGCGAGGATACGCAGTATTTT. Its protein product is CASRRLSEDTQYF.

This rearrangement joins TRBV11-3 to TRBJ2-7; D possibly corresponds to TRBD2 (6 bases). The germline V gene has CDR1 SGHNT and CDR2 YENEEA. The CDR3 covers 15 residues. The V gene lost 1 base and the J gene lost 5 bases, with 15 bases spanning the gap. Here the CDR3 reads CASSLGVGRSDEQYF. DNA for the CDR3: TGTGCCAGCAGCTTAGGAGTGGGGAGGTCCGACGAGCAGTACTTC.

The rearrangement links TRBV7-2 to TRBJ1-5; D is perhaps TRBD1 (5 bases). Germline loops: CDR1 SGHTA, CDR2 FQGNSA. V was shortened by 5 bases and J by 3 bases, with 11 bases between the two germline ends. The CDR3 contains 14 residues. The CDR3 sequence: CASSIDSPNQPQHF. DNA for the CDR3: TGTGCCAGCAGCATCGACAGCCCCAATCAGCCCCAGCATTTT.

The chain joins TRBV7-2 to TRBJ1-5, with D maybe TRBD1 (5 bases). The CDR3 consists of 13 residues. CDR1 and CDR2 (germline): SGHTA, FQGNSA. Trimming left V 8 bases short and J 5 bases short, with 13 bases between. The CDR3 bases are TGTGCCAGCGGCGGGGGGTGGCATCAGCCCCAGCATTTT. Translated: CASGGGWHQPQHF.

This sequence joins TRBV7-2 and TRBJ2-2; no definite D call. Germline V gene sequence: CDR1 SGHTA, CDR2 FQGNSA. V lost 5 bases, J lost 5 bases, and 3 bases lay in between. This CDR3 contains 11 residues. The CDR3 DNA sequence: TGTGCCAGCAGCCTAACCGGGGAGCTGTTTTTT. Residues: CASSLTGELFF.

The chain recombines TRBV5-4 with TRBJ2-5; a possible D gene is TRBD1 (6 bases). Germline V gene data show CDR1 as SGHNT and CDR2 as YYREEE (reference sequence). With 0 bases removed from V and 7 bases from J, the gap between germline ends came to 13 bases. The CDR3 runs to 14 residues. The DNA of the CDR3 is TGTGCCAGCAGCTTGGAAGGGGGTTTGGGGACCCAGTACTTC. Amino acids: CASSLEGGLGTQYF. Using reference TRBV5-4 and TRBJ2-5 for the parts outside the CDR3, the full variable domain is ETGVTQSPTHLIKTRGQQVTLRCSSQSGHNTVSWYQQALGQGPQFIFQYYREEENGRGNFPPRFSGLQFPNYSSELNVNALELDDSALYLCASSLEGGLGTQYFGPGTRLLVL.

About this clone itself: One end of the junction is discordant with germline, which a read error may explain. The chain has TRBV7-2 and TRBJ1-4; D possibly corresponds to TRBD1 (5 bases). Looked up from germline, CDR1 is SGHTA and CDR2 is FQGNSA. This CDR3 spans 13 amino acids. CDR3: CASSFHRGEPVLF. The CDR3 DNA is TGTGCCAGCAGCTTCCACCGGGGGGAGCCCGTACTTTTT.

The rearrangement uses TRBV4-1 and TRBJ1-1, with TRBD1 matching 8 bases. The CDR3 is made up of 14 amino acids. Unmatched junction bases numbered 2, after V lost 0 bases and J lost 5 bases. Germline V lookup: CDR1 MGHRA, CDR2 YSYEKL. The CDR3 spells CASSQDRTGTEAFF. CDR3 bases: TGCGCCAGCAGCCAAGATAGGACAGGGACTGAAGCTTTCTTT.

A remark on this clone: The sample contains more than one DNA sequence encoding this CDR3. V gene TRBV9 combines with J gene TRBJ2-7, with 10 bases fitting TRBD1. Germline trimming cut 0 bases from V and 3 bases from J; bases unmatched to any gene: 6. Germline V gene lookup returns CDR1 SGDLS and CDR2 YYNGEE. The CDR3 totals 16 residues. The CDR3 loop reads CASSVGSGTGDYEQYF. CDR3 DNA: TGTGCCAGCAGCGTAGGATCCGGGACAGGGGACTACGAGCAGTACTTC.

The chain carries TRBV6-4 and TRBJ1-1, with D maybe TRBD1 (6 bases). The length of the CDR3 is 14 residues. V was clipped by 5 bases and J by 5 bases, with 15 bases between them. Germline CDR1 and CDR2: MRHNA and SNTAGT. CDR3 amino acids: CASSPRGSGTEAFF. CDR3 coding DNA: TGTGCCAGCAGTCCCAGGGGCTCGGGTACTGAAGCTTTCTTT.